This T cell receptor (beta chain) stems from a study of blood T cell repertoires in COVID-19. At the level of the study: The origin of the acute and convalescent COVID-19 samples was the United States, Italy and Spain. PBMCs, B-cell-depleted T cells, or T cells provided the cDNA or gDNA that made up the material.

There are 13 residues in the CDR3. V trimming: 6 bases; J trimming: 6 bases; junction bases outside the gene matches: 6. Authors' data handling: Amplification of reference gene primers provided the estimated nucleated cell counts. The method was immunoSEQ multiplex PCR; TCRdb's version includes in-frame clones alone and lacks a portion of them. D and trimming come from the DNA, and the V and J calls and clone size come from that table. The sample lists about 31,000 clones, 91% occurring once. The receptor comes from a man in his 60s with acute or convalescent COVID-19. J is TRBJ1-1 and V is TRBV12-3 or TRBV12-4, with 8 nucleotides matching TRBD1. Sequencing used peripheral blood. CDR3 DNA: TGTGCCAGCAGGGACAGGGAAGCCTCTGAAGCTTTCTTT. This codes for CASRDREASEAFF.